These T cell receptor beta chains were read from a single sample in a study of T cell repertoires in cytomegalovirus infection. MiXCR, applied by TCRdb to the reads, yields one record per CDR3 protein. The top ten clones hold roughly 8% of a sample with hundreds of thousands of distinct CDR3 sequences, roughly 24% of them seen once. The specimen was CD8+ T cells from PBMCs. The receptor source for this set is a human donor in good health (CMV status not recorded). Some clones in this sample may be carry-over from other donors' samples. Both conserved end residues are part of each CDR3. Fields, in order: D gene, V gene, clone size, J gene, CDR3 protein, CDR3 DNA. D genes are given only for firm matches. A row's size may be missing; if present it is once, few, many or a size class.

TRBD1	TRBV13	.	TRBJ1-1	CASSTQGLGAFF	TGTGCCAGCAGCACACAGGGGTTGGGGGCTTTCTTT
.	TRBV29-1	.	TRBJ1-1	CSSRVMNTEAFF	TGCAGCTCCAGGGTTATGAACACTGAAGCTTTCTTT
.	TRBV6-1	few	TRBJ2-1	CASSEDSSSYNEQFF	TGTGCCAGCAGTGAAGACAGTAGCTCCTACAATGAGCAGTTCTTC
.	TRBV11-2	few	TRBJ1-6	CASSPWRATKYPNSPLHF	TGTGCCAGCAGCCCCTGGCGGGCGACCAAATACCCTAATTCACCCCTCCACTTT
TRBD2	TRBV11-1	few	TRBJ2-1	CASSFPASGGALGEQFF	TGTGCCAGCAGCTTTCCGGCTAGCGGGGGGGCCCTGGGAGAGCAGTTCTTC
.	TRBV14	.	TRBJ1-1	CASSQETVITEAFF	TGTGCCAGCAGCCAAGAAACGGTAATCACTGAAGCTTTCTTT
.	TRBV4-1	.	TRBJ2-7	CASSQDSSALYEQYF	TGCGCCAGCAGCCAAGATTCGTCAGCGCTCTACGAGCAGTACTTC
.	TRBV5-6	many	TRBJ2-1	CASSFEAQRLDEQFF	TGTGCCAGCAGCTTCGAGGCGCAACGGTTGGATGAGCAGTTCTTC
TRBD1	TRBV6-2/TRBV6-3	few	TRBJ1-1	CASSYSTTGGNTEAFF	TGTGCCAGCAGTTACTCGACTACAGGGGGGAACACTGAAGCTTTCTTT
.	TRBV7-9	many	TRBJ1-2	CASSLSTGPGYTF	TGTGCCAGCAGCTTATCCACAGGGCCTGGCTACACCTTC
.	TRBV10-3	.	TRBJ2-7	CAISGAPSGAYEQYF	TGTGCCATCAGTGGAGCACCCTCGGGAGCCTACGAGCAGTACTTC
.	TRBV6-1	.	TRBJ2-7	CASSYDEQYF	TGTGCCAGCAGTTACGACGAGCAGTACTTC
TRBD1	TRBV29-1	few	TRBJ1-5	CSVDAGTGTGQPQHF	TGCAGCGTTGATGCCGGGACAGGGACTGGGCAGCCCCAGCATTTT
.	TRBV11-3	.	TRBJ2-3	CASSPSQYF	TGTGCCAGCAGTCCCTCGCAGTATTTT
.	TRBV2	many	TRBJ1-5	CASSEAGWQTSNQPQHF	TGTGCCAGCAGTGAAGCGGGTTGGCAGACGAGCAATCAGCCCCAGCATTTT
TRBD1	TRBV7-6	.	TRBJ2-1	CASSPWGQDDNEQFF	TGTGCCAGCAGCCCCTGGGGACAGGACGACAATGAGCAGTTCTTC
.	TRBV28	many	TRBJ2-3	CASSLWAAGSTDTQYF	TGTGCCAGCAGTTTATGGGCAGCAGGAAGCACAGATACGCAGTATTTT
.	TRBV6-2/TRBV6-3	.	TRBJ1-1	CASSLTSVITEAFF	TGTGCCAGCAGTCTAACCTCGGTAATAACTGAAGCTTTCTTT
.	TRBV7-9	many	TRBJ2-1	CASSDDGRSNEQFF	TGTGCCAGCAGCGACGATGGCCGGTCCAATGAGCAGTTCTTC
.	TRBV28	.	TRBJ2-3	CASSGSGGTTDTQYF	TGTGCCAGCAGTGGATCCGGTGGAACCACAGATACGCAGTATTTT
TRBD2	TRBV7-2	many	TRBJ2-5	CASSFWLAGFEASETQYF	TGTGCCAGCAGCTTCTGGCTAGCGGGGTTTGAGGCGTCAGAGACCCAGTACTTC
TRBD1	TRBV11-2	.	TRBJ2-6	CASSFDRALGLANVLTF	TGTGCCAGCAGCTTTGACAGGGCTCTAGGGTTGGCCAACGTCCTGACTTTC
TRBD2	TRBV12-3/TRBV12-4	.	TRBJ2-1	CASSFPTSGGTSSYNEQFF	TGTGCCAGCAGTTTTCCGACTAGCGGGGGTACTAGCTCCTACAATGAGCAGTTCTTC
.	TRBV11-2	few	TRBJ2-1	CASSFGGYPGNEQFF	TGTGCCAGCAGCTTCGGGGGATACCCTGGCAATGAGCAGTTCTTC
.	TRBV10-3	few	TRBJ1-1	CAISGVENTEAFF	TGTGCCATCAGTGGAGTTGAAAACACTGAAGCTTTCTTT
.	TRBV6-1	many	TRBJ2-1	CASSPLPGGPYNEQFF	TGTGCCAGCAGTCCCCTCCCCGGAGGCCCCTACAATGAGCAGTTCTTC
.	TRBV14	few	TRBJ2-5	CASSQEEGRRDIQETQYF	TGTGCCAGCAGCCAAGAGGAGGGGAGAAGGGACATACAAGAGACCCAGTACTTC
.	TRBV20-1	few	TRBJ1-1	CSLIFWGNTEAFF	TGCAGCCTAATATTCTGGGGTAACACTGAAGCTTTCTTT
.	TRBV19	.	TRBJ1-1	CASSTQGGNTEAFF	TGTGCCAGTAGTACACAGGGCGGGAACACTGAAGCTTTCTTT
.	TRBV5-5	.	TRBJ2-1	CASSFRLVDEQFF	TGTGCCAGCAGCTTCCGGCTAGTGGACGAGCAGTTCTTC
TRBD2	TRBV6-6	.	TRBJ2-5	CASTITRLAGGQETQYF	TGTGCCAGCACCATTACTCGACTAGCGGGGGGCCAAGAGACCCAGTACTTC
TRBD2	TRBV27	few	TRBJ2-3	CASSLSPWLAADTQYF	TGTGCCAGCAGTTTATCCCCTTGGCTAGCGGCAGATACGCAGTATTTT
TRBD1	TRBV5-1	few	TRBJ2-1	CASSFLDRGGEQFF	TGCGCCAGCAGCTTTTTGGACAGGGGTGGTGAGCAGTTCTTC
TRBD2	TRBV5-1	.	TRBJ2-2	CASSGGTSGVSGELFF	TGCGCCAGCAGCGGCGGGACTAGCGGGGTATCCGGGGAGCTGTTTTTT
.	TRBV10-3	.	TRBJ2-2	CAISRGTGELFF	TGTGCCATCAGTAGGGGAACCGGGGAGCTGTTTTTT
.	TRBV6-2/TRBV6-3	few	TRBJ2-3	CASSSTFTGDTQYF	TGTGCCAGCAGTTCAACCTTTACAGGAGATACGCAGTATTTT
.	TRBV7-9	many	TRBJ1-1	CASSYGGNTEAFF	TGTGCCAGCAGTTACGGGGGGAACACTGAAGCTTTCTTT
.	TRBV6-2/TRBV6-3	many	TRBJ2-5	CASSRGRGVQETQYF	TGTGCCAGCTCCCGGGGTCGAGGGGTACAAGAGACCCAGTACTTC
.	TRBV20-1	few	TRBJ2-7	CSARDAYSYEQYF	TGCAGTGCTAGAGATGCCTACTCCTACGAGCAGTACTTC
TRBD1	TRBV19	few	TRBJ2-1	CATEARDSSYNEQFF	TGTGCCACTGAAGCGAGGGACAGCTCCTACAATGAGCAGTTCTTC
.	TRBV25-1	many	TRBJ1-1	CASSFPFGGETEAFF	TGTGCCAGCAGTTTTCCCTTTGGAGGGGAAACTGAAGCTTTCTTT
TRBD2	TRBV11-2	few	TRBJ2-5	CASGLAGDGETQYF	TGTGCCAGCGGGCTAGCGGGGGATGGAGAGACCCAGTACTTC
.	TRBV25-1	many	TRBJ2-1	CASSEYLAHNEQFF	TGTGCCAGCAGTGAATATCTAGCTCACAATGAGCAGTTCTTC
.	TRBV2	once	TRBJ2-2	CASSEDLNTGELFF	TGTGCCAGCAGTGAAGACTTGAACACCGGGGAGCTGTTTTTT
.	TRBV12-3/TRBV12-4	many	TRBJ2-5	CASSFRPGRASEEKTQYF	TGTGCCAGCAGTTTCCGCCCCGGTCGGGCTAGCGAGGAGAAGACCCAGTACTTC
.	TRBV10-3	.	TRBJ1-2	CAISSGPGYTF	TGTGCCATCAGTTCAGGGCCCGGCTACACCTTC
TRBD1	TRBV29-1	.	TRBJ1-1	CSVLTGQGANEAFF	TGCAGCGTTCTAACCGGACAGGGGGCAAATGAAGCTTTCTTT
.	TRBV7-9	few	TRBJ2-5	CASSLAVQGPQETQYF	TGTGCCAGCAGCTTAGCTGTCCAGGGGCCACAAGAGACCCAGTACTTC